The 24 T cell receptor beta chains in this list originate from one sample, sequenced in a study of T-cell reconstitution after alpha-beta-depleted transplantation in children. TCRbeta library preparation incorporated unique molecular identifiers. MiXCR, run by TCRdb on the PCR reads, gives a single entry per CDR3 protein. The data show a few hundred thousand distinct CDR3 sequences, 27% seen once. This specimen was PBMCs, taken before TCRalphabeta/CD19-depleted stem cell transplant. These receptors were obtained from a boy in the first two years of life with Wiskott-Aldrich syndrome, due to receive a stem cell transplant.

The rearrangement links TRBV12-3 or TRBV12-4 to TRBJ2-1; 10 nucleotides match TRBD1. CDR3 length equals 14 residues. The J segment lost 6 bases and the V segment lost 6 bases, leaving 5 bases of the junction unmatched. As DNA, the CDR3 is TGTGCCAGCAGCCGGACAGGGGGGGTCAATGAGCAGTTCTTC. Encoded protein: CASSRTGGVNEQFF.

The rearrangement uses TRBV5-1 and TRBJ2-7, with TRBD1 matching 12 bases. Germline CDR1 and CDR2: SGHRS and YFSETQ. This CDR3 spans 14 amino acids. The junction had 5 bases not matched to a gene; V was cut back by 5 bases and J by 5 bases. CDR3 residues: CASRTGTGGHEQYF. CDR3 DNA sequence: TGCGCCAGCAGGACCGGGACAGGGGGCCACGAGCAGTACTTC.

The rearrangement joins TRBV27 to TRBJ2-2; 9 nucleotides match TRBD1. This CDR3 region has 15 residues. Germline CDR1 reads MNHEY; CDR2 reads SMNVEV (reference sequence). With 7 bases clipped from V and 1 base from J, the junction kept 4 bases outside the gene matches. CDR3 DNA sequence: TGTGCCAGCACCCTGGACAGGGGGAACACCGGGGAGCTGTTTTTT. Amino acid sequence: CASTLDRGNTGELFF.

This clonotype was counted only a few times. CDR3 sequence (DNA): TGCAGTGCTAGTTCCACTGACAACAATGAGCAGTTCTTC. Its protein product is CSASSTDNNEQFF. The chain combines TRBV20-1 with TRBJ2-1; the D is unclear. The CDR3 is 13 amino acids. Germline CDR1 is DFQATT and CDR2 is SNEGSKA (reference sequence). V dropped 3 bases and J dropped 5 bases, with 11 bases sitting between them.

V is TRBV7-7 and J is TRBJ2-1, with TRBD1 identical over 7 bases. CDR1 is SSHAT, CDR2 FNYEAQ, per germline (reference sequence). The V and J ends lost 2 bases and 0 bases, in that order; junction bases with no gene match: 7. This CDR3 is 17 amino acids long. The CDR3 coding sequence is TGTGCCAGCAGCTTACTGCCGGGACAGCCCTCCTACAATGAGCAGTTCTTC. It translates to CASSLLPGQPSYNEQFF.

This clonotype was seen only a few times. V gene TRBV27 combines with J gene TRBJ2-5; D possibly corresponds to TRBD2 (7 bases). Trimming shortened V by 8 bases and J by 9 bases, and 25 bases separated the two germline ends. The CDR3 is 15 amino acids. CDR1 and CDR2 (germline): MNHEY, SMNVEV (reference sequence). CDR3 residues: CASSLRRNQGGAQYF. CDR3 nucleotide sequence: TGTGCCAGCTCCCTTCGACGGAATCAAGGGGGGGCCCAGTACTTC.

This clonotype came up a few times. CDR3 region: CASSRNLGTGGRNTIYF. CDR3 nucleotides: TGTGCCAGCAGCCGAAACTTAGGCACAGGGGGCCGAAACACCATATATTTT. The V gene is TRBV7-2, the J gene TRBJ1-3; TRBD1 matches 9 bases. This CDR3 comprises 17 residues. Germline lookup yields CDR1 SGHTA and CDR2 FQGNSA. J was trimmed by 5 bases and V by 5 bases; bases with no gene match: 13.

This chain joins TRBV5-1 and TRBJ1-1, with a possible D match to TRBD1 (6 bases). Trimming pared 0 bases from V and 4 bases from J, leaving 16 bases between. CDR1 and CDR2 from the germline V gene are SGHRS and YFSETQ. The CDR3 runs to 16 residues. The CDR3 is CASSLGVPGQLTEAFF. The CDR3 region has the DNA TGCGCCAGCAGCTTGGGCGTACCTGGACAGCTCACTGAAGCTTTCTTT.

This clonotype has a handful of counts. The chain employs TRBV4-1 and TRBJ2-5, with 9 bases matching TRBD2. The ends lost 0 bases at V and 5 bases at J; junction bases unmatched: 7. This CDR3 has 16 amino acids. Germline V lookup: CDR1 MGHRA, CDR2 YSYEKL. As DNA, the CDR3 is TGCGCCAGCAGCCAAGAGTCAGCGGGGGGTGGGGAGACCCAGTACTTC. Translation: CASSQESAGGGETQYF.

The chain links TRBV6-1 to TRBJ2-7; TRBD1 matches 9 bases. This CDR3 is built from 11 residues. The germline V gene has CDR1 MNHNS and CDR2 SASEGT. V trimming: 11 bases; J trimming: 5 bases; junction bases outside the gene matches: 4. CDR3 sequence reads: CAVGQGNEQYF. The CDR3 nucleotides are TGTGCCGTGGGACAGGGAAACGAGCAGTACTTC.

This clonotype turned up a few times. The chain is built from TRBV5-6 and TRBJ2-5; 14 bases are shared with TRBD2. Germline-derived CDR1 and CDR2 are SGHDT and YYEEEE. Trimming took 4 bases from V and 4 from J; bases not matched to a gene: 0. The CDR3 has 14 residues. The CDR3 region is CASSGLAGGETQYF. The CDR3 DNA reads as TGTGCCAGCAGCGGACTAGCGGGAGGAGAGACCCAGTACTTC.

The rearrangement uses TRBV30 and TRBJ2-3; 7 nucleotides align to TRBD2. This CDR3 has 14 amino acids. V trimming: 1 base; J trimming: 5 bases; junction bases outside the gene matches: 6. Per the germline V gene, CDR1 is GTSNPN and CDR2 is SVGIG (reference sequence). The CDR3 nucleotides read TGTGCCTGGAGTGGAGGGAGGGCCATAGATACGCAGTATTTT. This translates into CAWSGGRAIDTQYF.

The chain uses TRBV7-2 and TRBJ2-2; TRBD2 is a possible D gene (6 bases). The CDR3 totals 16 residues. Germline CDR1 is SGHTA and CDR2 is FQGNSA. Trimming shortened V by 2 bases and J by 2 bases, and 12 bases separated the two germline ends. The CDR3 nucleotides are TGTGCCAGCAGCTTAAGAATCGGGACTAACACCGGGGAGCTGTTTTTT. The encoded protein is CASSLRIGTNTGELFF.

This clonotype occurred a few times. The chain is built from TRBV11-2 and TRBJ2-3; D may be TRBD2 (5 bases). The CDR3 loop spans 16 amino acids. The germline V and J ends were trimmed by 1 base and 0 bases, with 11 bases remaining between them. Germline CDR1 is SGHAT and CDR2 is FQNNGV. CDR3 bases: TGTGCCAGCAGCTTAGGTTCCGGGAAAAGCACAGATACGCAGTATTTT. It translates to CASSLGSGKSTDTQYF.

This clonotype was seen a handful of times. The chain carries TRBV7-2 and TRBJ2-1; D remains ambiguous. The CDR3 runs 11 residues. Per the germline V gene, CDR1 is SGHTA and CDR2 is FQGNSA. The germline V and J ends were trimmed by 2 bases and 9 bases, with 5 bases remaining between them. The CDR3 coding sequence is TGTGCCAGCAGCTTAAAGGCTGAGCAGTTCTTC. Translating it yields CASSLKAEQFF.

CDR3 nucleotides: TGCAGTGCTAGGACCGGGACCCGCTCCTACAATGAGCAGTTCTTC. Translating gives CSARTGTRSYNEQFF. V usage is TRBV20-1 and J usage is TRBJ2-1; possibly TRBD1 or TRBD2 for D (5 bases each). The germline V gene encodes CDR1 DFQATT and CDR2 SNEGSKA (reference sequence). Trimming cost V 3 bases and J 0 bases, with 12 bases left between them. CDR3 length: 15 amino acids.

A few counts support this clonotype. The V gene is TRBV15, the J gene TRBJ2-2; D gene unclear. The germline V gene has CDR1 LNHNV and CDR2 YYDKDF (reference sequence). The CDR3 spans 13 residues. Trimming cost V 4 bases and J 6 bases, with 9 bases left between them. The CDR3 DNA follows: TGTGCCACCAGCACCGTCTTGCCCGGGGAGCTGTTTTTT. Translated, it gives CATSTVLPGELFF.

The CDR3 DNA reads as TGTGCCAGCAGCAGACAGCCCTTAGGGACCCAGTACTTC. This encodes CASSRQPLGTQYF. The chain couples TRBV6-1 to TRBJ2-5; D is possibly TRBD1 (5 bases). The germline gives CDR1 MNHNS, CDR2 SASEGT. The CDR3 covers 13 residues. Trimming stripped 6 bases from V and 7 bases from J, with 15 bases between.

This rearrangement joins TRBV6-1 to TRBJ1-2, with D hard to call. The V gene lost 1 base and the J gene lost 9 bases, with 12 bases spanning the gap. This CDR3 is built from 13 residues. In germline, CDR1 is MNHNS, CDR2 SASEGT. CDR3 in amino acids: CASSEVAQWSYTF. The CDR3 DNA reads as TGTGCCAGCAGTGAAGTTGCCCAGTGGAGCTACACCTTC.

The table lists this clonotype with a few counts. The J gene is TRBJ1-1, the V gene TRBV7-2, with a possible D match to TRBD1 (6 bases). Germline CDR1 and CDR2: SGHTA and FQGNSA. The CDR3 runs 13 residues. Trimming stripped 5 bases from V and 8 bases from J, with 15 bases between. CDR3 in amino acids: CASSLITGTEAFF. The CDR3 nucleotides read TGTGCCAGCAGCCTGATCACCGGGACAGAAGCTTTCTTT.

V gene TRBV29-1 combines with J gene TRBJ2-3; D unresolved. The CDR3 covers 12 residues. V was trimmed by 8 bases and J by 2 bases, leaving 11 bases between them. Germline V CDR1 and CDR2: SQVTM, ANQGSEA. Here the CDR3 reads CSWSDATDTQYF. CDR3 nucleotide sequence: TGCAGCTGGTCGGATGCCACAGATACGCAGTATTTT.

Only a few counts were recorded for this clonotype. The chain joins TRBV24-1 to TRBJ2-1; 7 positions match TRBD1. V lost 5 bases, J lost 5 bases, and 8 bases stayed unmatched. This CDR3 has 15 amino acids. Germline CDR1 reads KGHDR; CDR2 reads SFDVKD. The CDR3 DNA reads as TGTGCCACCAGTGTAGCCAGGGGGAAGAACAATGAGCAGTTCTTC. Its translation is CATSVARGKNNEQFF.

The rearrangement links TRBV12-3 or TRBV12-4 to TRBJ1-2; the match to TRBD1 covers 8 bases. CDR3 length equals 14 residues. The trim removed 4 bases at V and 4 bases at J, leaving 5 bases unmatched. The CDR3, as DNA: TGTGCCAGCAGTTCCCAGGGGGCGGGCTATGGCTACACCTTC. Protein sequence: CASSSQGAGYGYTF.

The gene calls are TRBV9 and TRBJ2-2; 8 bases match TRBD2. The germline V gene has CDR1 SGDLS and CDR2 YYNGEE. CDR3 length equals 19 residues. Unmatched junction bases numbered 13, after V lost 0 bases and J lost 3 bases. This chain's CDR3 is CASSVELAVSFPDTGELFF. The CDR3 DNA sequence: TGTGCCAGCAGCGTAGAACTAGCGGTCTCATTCCCCGACACCGGGGAGCTGTTTTTT.